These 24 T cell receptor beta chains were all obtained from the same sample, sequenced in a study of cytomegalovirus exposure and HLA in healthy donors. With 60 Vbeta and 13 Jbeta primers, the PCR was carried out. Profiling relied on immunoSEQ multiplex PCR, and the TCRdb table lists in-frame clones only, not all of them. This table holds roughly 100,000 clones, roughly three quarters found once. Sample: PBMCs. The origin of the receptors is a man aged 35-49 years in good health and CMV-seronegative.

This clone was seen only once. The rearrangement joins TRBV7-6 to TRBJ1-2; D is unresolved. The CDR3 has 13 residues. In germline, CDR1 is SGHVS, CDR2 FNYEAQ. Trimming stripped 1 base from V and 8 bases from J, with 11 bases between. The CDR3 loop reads CASSLDLSRGYTF. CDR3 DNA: TGTGCCAGCAGCTTAGATCTAAGCCGAGGCTACACCTTC.

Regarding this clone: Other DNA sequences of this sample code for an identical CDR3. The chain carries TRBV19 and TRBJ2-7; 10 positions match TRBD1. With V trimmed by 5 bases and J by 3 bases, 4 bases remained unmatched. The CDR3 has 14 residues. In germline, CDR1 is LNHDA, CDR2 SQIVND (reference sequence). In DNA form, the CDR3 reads TGTGCCAGTAGTCCTGGACAGGGGGGCTACGAGCAGTACTTC. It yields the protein CASSPGQGGYEQYF.

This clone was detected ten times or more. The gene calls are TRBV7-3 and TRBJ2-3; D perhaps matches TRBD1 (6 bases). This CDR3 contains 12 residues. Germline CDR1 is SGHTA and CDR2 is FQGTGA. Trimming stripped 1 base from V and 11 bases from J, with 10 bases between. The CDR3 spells CASSLITGKQYF. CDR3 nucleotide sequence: TGTGCCAGCAGCTTAATCACAGGGAAGCAGTATTTT.

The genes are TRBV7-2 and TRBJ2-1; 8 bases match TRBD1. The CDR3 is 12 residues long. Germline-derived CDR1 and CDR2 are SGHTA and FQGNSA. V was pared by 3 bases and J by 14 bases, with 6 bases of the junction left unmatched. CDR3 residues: CASSFAGQGEFF. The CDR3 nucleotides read TGTGCCAGCAGCTTTGCCGGACAGGGCGAGTTCTTC.

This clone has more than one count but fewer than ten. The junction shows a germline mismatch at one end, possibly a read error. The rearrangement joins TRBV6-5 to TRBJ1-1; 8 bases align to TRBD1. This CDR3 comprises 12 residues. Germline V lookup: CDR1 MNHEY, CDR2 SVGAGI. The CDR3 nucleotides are TGTGCCTGCAGGGGGCGGAGCACTGAAGCTTTCTTT. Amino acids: CACRGRSTEAFF.

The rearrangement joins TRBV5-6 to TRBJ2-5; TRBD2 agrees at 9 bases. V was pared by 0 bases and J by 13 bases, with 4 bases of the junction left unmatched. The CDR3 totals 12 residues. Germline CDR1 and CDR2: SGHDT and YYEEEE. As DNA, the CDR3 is TGTGCCAGCAGCTTGGAAGCGGGGGGACGGTACTTC. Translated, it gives CASSLEAGGRYF.

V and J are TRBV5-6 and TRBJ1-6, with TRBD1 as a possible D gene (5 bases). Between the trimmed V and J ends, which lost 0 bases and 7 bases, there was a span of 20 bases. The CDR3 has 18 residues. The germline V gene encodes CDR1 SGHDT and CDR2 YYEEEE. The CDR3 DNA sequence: TGTGCCAGCAGCTTGGATCAGGGTAATCAGGTTGGAAATTCACCCCTCCACTTT. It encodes CASSLDQGNQVGNSPLHF.

The CDR3 DNA is TGTGCCAGCAGCCAAAACAGGGGGTACACCGGGGAGCTGTTTTTT. Its protein product is CASSQNRGYTGELFF. This rearrangement joins TRBV14 to TRBJ2-2, with 8 bases lining up with TRBD1. V gave up 2 bases and J gave up 3 bases; unmatched junction bases: 2. The CDR3 totals 15 residues. Germline CDR1 and CDR2: SGHDN and FVKESK.

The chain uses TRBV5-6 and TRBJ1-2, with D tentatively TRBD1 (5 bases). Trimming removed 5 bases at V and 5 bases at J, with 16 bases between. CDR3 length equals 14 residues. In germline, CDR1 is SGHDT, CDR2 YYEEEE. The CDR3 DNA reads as TGTGCCAGCAGACTTCGGGGGACTTGGTATGGCTACACCTTC. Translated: CASRLRGTWYGYTF.

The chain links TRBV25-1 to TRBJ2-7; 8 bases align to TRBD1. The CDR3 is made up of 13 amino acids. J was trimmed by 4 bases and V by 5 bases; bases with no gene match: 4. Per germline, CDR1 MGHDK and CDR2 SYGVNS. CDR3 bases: TGTGCCAGCAGTCGGCAGGGGGCGTACGAGCAGTACTTC. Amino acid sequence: CASSRQGAYEQYF.

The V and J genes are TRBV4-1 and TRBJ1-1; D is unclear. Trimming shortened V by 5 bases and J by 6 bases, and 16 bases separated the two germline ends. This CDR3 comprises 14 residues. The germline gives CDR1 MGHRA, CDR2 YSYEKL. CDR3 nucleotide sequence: TGCGCCAGCAGCACTCCCACTTCGGGGTCTGAAGCTTTCTTT. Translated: CASSTPTSGSEAFF.

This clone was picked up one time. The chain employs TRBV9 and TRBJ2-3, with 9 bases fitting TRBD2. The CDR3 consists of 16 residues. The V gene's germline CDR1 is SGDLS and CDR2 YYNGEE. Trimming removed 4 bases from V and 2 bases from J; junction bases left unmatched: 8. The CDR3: CASSLISGGPTDTQYF. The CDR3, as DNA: TGTGCCAGCAGCCTTATTAGCGGGGGCCCCACAGATACGCAGTATTTT. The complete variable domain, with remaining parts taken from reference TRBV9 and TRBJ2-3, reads DSGVTQTPKHLITATGQRVTLRCSPRSGDLSVYWYQQSLDQGLQFLIQYYNGEERAKGNILERFSAQQFPDLHSELNLSSLELGDSALYFCASSLISGGPTDTQYFGPGTRLTVL.

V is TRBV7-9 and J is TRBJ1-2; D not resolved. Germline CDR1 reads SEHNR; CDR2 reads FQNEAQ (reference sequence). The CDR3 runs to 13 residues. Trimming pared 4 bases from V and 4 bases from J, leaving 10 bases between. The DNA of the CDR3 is TGTGCCAGCAGCTACGGTTATAGCTATGGCTACACCTTC. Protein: CASSYGYSYGYTF.

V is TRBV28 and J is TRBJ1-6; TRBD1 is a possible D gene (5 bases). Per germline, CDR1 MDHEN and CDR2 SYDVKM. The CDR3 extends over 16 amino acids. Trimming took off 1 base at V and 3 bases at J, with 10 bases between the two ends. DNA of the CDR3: TGTGCCAGCAGTTTATTCGGGCAGGGCTATAATTCACCCCTCCACTTT. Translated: CASSLFGQGYNSPLHF.

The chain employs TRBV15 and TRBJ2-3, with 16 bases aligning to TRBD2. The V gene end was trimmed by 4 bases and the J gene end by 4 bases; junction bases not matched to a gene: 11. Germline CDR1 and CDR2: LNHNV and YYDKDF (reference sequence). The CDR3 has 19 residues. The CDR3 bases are TGTGCCACCAGCACCCCCTTGGCGGGACTAGCGGGGGGGGCAGATACGCAGTATTTT. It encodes CATSTPLAGLAGGADTQYF. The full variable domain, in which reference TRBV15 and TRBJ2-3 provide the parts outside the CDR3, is DAMVIQNPRYQVTQFGKPVTLSCSQTLNHNVMYWYQQKSSQAPKLLFHYYDKDFNNEADTPDNFQSRRPNTSFCFLDIRSPGLGDTAMYLCATSTPLAGLAGGADTQYFGPGTRLTVL.

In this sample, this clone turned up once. The CDR3 sequence is CASRIAGETQYF. The CDR3 DNA reads TGTGCCAGCCGAATAGCGGGAGAGACCCAGTACTTC. The J gene is TRBJ2-5, the V gene TRBV28, with 7 nucleotides matching TRBD2. The CDR3 consists of 12 residues. The V and J ends lost 8 bases and 4 bases, in that order; junction bases with no gene match: 4. In germline, CDR1 is MDHEN, CDR2 SYDVKM.

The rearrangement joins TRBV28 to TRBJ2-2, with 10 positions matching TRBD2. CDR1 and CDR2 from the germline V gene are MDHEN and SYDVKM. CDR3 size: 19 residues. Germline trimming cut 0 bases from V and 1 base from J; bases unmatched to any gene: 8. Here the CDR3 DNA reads TGTGCCAGCAGTTTATGGGCCGGGCTAGCGGGGGAGAACACCGGGGAGCTGTTTTTT. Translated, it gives CASSLWAGLAGENTGELFF.

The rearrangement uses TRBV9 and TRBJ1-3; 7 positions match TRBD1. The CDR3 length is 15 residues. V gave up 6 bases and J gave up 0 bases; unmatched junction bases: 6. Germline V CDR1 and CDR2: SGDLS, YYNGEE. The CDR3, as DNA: TGTGCCAGCAACCGGGGACAGAGCTCTGGAAACACCATATATTTT. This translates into CASNRGQSSGNTIYF. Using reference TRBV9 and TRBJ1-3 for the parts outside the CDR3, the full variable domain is DSGVTQTPKHLITATGQRVTLRCSPRSGDLSVYWYQQSLDQGLQFLIQYYNGEERAKGNILERFSAQQFPDLHSELNLSSLELGDSALYFCASNRGQSSGNTIYFGEGSWLTVV.

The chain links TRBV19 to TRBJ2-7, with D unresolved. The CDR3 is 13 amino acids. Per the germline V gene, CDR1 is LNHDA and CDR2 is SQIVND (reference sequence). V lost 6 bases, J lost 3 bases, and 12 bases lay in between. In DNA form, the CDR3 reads TGTGCCAGTAGCTCCCTCTCCTACTACGAGCAGTACTTC. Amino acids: CASSSLSYYEQYF.

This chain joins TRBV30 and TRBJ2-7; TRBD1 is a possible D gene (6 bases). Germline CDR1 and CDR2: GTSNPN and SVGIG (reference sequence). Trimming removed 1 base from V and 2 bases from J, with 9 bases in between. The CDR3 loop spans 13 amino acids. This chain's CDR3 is CAWSDGTTYEQYF. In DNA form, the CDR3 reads TGTGCCTGGAGTGACGGGACAACCTACGAGCAGTACTTC.

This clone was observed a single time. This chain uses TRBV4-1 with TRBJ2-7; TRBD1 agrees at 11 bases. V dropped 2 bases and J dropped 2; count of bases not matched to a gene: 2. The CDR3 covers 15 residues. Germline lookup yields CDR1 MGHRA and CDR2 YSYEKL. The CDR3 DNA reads TGCGCCAGCAGCCAACCGGGACAGGGGGCCTACGAGCAGTACTTC. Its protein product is CASSQPGQGAYEQYF.

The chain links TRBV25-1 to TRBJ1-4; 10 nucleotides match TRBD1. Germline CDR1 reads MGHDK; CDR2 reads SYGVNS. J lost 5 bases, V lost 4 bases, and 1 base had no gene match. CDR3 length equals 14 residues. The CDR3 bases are TGTGCCAGCAGTGGGGACAGGGGAAATGAAAAACTGTTTTTT. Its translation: CASSGDRGNEKLFF.

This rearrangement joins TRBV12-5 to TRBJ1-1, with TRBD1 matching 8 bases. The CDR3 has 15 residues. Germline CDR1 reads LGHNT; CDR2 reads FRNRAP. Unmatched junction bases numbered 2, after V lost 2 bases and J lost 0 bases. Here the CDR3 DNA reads TGTGCTAGTGGTTTGACAGGGGGATTGAACACTGAAGCTTTCTTT. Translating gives CASGLTGGLNTEAFF.

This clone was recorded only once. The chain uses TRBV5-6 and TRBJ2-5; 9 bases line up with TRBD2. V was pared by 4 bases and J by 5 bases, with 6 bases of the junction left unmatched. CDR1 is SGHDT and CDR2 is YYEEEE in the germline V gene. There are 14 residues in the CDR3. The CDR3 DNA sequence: TGTGCCAGCAGCCCCCCCAGCGGGGGGGAGACCCAGTACTTC. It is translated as CASSPPSGGETQYF. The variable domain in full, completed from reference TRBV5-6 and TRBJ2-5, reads DAGVTQSPTHLIKTRGQQVTLRCSPKSGHDTVSWYQQALGQGPQFIFQYYEEEERQRGNFPDRFSGHQFPNYSSELNVNALLLGDSALYLCASSPPSGGETQYFGPGTRLLVL.